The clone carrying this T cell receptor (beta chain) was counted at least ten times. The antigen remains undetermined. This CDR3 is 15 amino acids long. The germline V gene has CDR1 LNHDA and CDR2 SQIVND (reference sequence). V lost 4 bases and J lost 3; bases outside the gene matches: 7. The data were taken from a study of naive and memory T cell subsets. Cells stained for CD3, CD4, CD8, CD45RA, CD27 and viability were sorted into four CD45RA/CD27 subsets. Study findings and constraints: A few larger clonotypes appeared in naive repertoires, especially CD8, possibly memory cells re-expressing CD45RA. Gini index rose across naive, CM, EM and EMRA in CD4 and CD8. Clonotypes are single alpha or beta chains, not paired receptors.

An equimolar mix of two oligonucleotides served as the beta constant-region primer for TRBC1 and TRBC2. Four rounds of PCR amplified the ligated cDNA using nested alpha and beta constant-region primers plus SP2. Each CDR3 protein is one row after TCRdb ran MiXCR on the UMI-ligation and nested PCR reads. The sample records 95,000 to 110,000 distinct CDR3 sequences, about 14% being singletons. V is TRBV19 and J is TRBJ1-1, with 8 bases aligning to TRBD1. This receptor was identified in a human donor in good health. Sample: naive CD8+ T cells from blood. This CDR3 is CASSTLPGQDTEAFF. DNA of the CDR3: TGTGCCAGTAGTACGCTACCGGGACAGGACACTGAAGCTTTCTTT. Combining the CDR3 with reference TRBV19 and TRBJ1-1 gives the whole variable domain DGGITQSPKYLFRKEGQNVTLSCEQNLNHDAMYWYRQDPGQGLRLIYYSQIVNDFQKGDIAEGYSVSREKKESFPLTVTSAQKNPTAFYLCASSTLPGQDTEAFFGQGTRLTVV.